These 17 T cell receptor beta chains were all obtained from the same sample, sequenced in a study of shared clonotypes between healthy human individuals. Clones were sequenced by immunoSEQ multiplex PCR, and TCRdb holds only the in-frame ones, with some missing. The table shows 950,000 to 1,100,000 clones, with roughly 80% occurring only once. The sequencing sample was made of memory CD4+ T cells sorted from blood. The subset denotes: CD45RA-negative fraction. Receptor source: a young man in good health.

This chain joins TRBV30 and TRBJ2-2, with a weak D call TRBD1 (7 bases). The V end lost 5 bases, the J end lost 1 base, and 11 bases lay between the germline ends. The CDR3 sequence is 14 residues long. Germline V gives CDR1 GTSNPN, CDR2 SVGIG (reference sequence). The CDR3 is CAWDQGGNTGELFF. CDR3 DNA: TGTGCCTGGGATCAGGGGGGGAACACCGGGGAGCTGTTTTTT. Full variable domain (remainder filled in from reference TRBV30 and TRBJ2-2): SQTIHQWPATLVQPVGSPLSLECTVEGTSNPNLYWYRQAAGRGLQLLFYSVGIGQISSEVPQNLSASRPQDRQFILSSKKLLLSDSGFYLCAWDQGGNTGELFFGEGSRLTVL.

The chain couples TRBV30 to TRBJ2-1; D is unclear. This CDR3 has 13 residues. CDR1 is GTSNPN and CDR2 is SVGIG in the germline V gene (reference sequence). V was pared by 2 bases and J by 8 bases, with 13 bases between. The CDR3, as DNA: TGTGCCTGGAGTAGGGCAGCTTGGGATGAGCAGTTCTTC. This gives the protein CAWSRAAWDEQFF.

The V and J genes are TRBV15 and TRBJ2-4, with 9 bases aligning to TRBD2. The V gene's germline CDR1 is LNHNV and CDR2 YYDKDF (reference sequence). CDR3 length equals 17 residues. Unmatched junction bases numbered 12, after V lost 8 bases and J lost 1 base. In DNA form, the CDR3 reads TGTGCCACCGGAGTAGCGGGAGCGGGGACTGCCAAAAACATTCAGTACTTC. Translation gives CATGVAGAGTAKNIQYF. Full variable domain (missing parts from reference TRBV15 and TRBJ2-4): DAMVIQNPRYQVTQFGKPVTLSCSQTLNHNVMYWYQQKSSQAPKLLFHYYDKDFNNEADTPDNFQSRRPNTSFCFLDIRSPGLGDTAMYLCATGVAGAGTAKNIQYFGAGTRLSVL.

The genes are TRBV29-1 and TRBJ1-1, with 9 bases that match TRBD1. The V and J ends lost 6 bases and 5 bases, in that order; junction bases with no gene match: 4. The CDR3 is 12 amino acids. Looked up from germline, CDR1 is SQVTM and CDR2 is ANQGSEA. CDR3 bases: TGCAGCGTCGCGGACAGGGGAACTGAAGCTTTCTTT. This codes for CSVADRGTEAFF.

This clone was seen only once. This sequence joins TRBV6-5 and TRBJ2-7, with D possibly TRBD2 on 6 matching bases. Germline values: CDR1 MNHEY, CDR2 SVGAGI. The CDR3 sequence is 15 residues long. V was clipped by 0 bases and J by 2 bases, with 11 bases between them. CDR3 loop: CASSYSGGRPYEQYF. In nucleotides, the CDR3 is TGTGCCAGCAGTTACTCTGGAGGGAGGCCCTACGAGCAGTACTTC.

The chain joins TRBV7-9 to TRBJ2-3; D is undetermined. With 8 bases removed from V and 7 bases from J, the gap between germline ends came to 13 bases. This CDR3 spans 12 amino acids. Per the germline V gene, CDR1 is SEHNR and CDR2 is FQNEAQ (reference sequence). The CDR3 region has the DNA TGTGCCAGCTCCTGGGGTCCAAATACGCAGTATTTT. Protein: CASSWGPNTQYF.

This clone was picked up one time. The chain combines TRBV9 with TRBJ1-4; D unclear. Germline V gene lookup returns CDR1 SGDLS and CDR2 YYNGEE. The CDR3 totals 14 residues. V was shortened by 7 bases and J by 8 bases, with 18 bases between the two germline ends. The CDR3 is CASGEGLVREKLFF. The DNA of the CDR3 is TGTGCCAGCGGGGAGGGCCTGGTCAGGGAAAAACTGTTTTTT.

The CDR3 region has the DNA TGTGCCAGCAGCCCCAGGGGGTCACAAGAGACCCAGTACTTC. Its protein product is CASSPRGSQETQYF. This sequence joins TRBV11-2 and TRBJ2-5; TRBD1 matches 7 bases. CDR1 is SGHAT and CDR2 is FQNNGV in the germline V gene. The CDR3 is 14 residues long. Unmatched junction bases numbered 5, after V lost 5 bases and J lost 2 bases.

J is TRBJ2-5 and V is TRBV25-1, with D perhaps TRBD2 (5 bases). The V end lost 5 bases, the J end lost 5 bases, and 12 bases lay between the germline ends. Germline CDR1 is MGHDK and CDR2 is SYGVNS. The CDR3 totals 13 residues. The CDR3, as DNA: TGTGCCAGCAGTCTTGGAGGCGGGGAGACCCAGTACTTC. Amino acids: CASSLGGGETQYF.

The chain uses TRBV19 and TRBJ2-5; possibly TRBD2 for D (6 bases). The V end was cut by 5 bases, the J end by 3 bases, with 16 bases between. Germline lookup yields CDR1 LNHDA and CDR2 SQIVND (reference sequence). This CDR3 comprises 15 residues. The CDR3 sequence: CASSRFGSGEETQYF. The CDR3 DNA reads TGTGCCAGTAGTCGGTTCGGGAGTGGGGAAGAGACCCAGTACTTC.

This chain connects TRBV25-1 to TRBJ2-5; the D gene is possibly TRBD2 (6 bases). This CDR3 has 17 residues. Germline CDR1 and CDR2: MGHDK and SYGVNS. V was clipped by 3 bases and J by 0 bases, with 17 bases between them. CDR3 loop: CASSEALGGPYQETQYF. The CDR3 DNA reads TGTGCCAGCAGTGAGGCCCTAGGAGGGCCGTACCAAGAGACCCAGTACTTC. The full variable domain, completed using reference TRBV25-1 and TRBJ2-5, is EADIYQTPRYLVIGTGKKITLECSQTMGHDKMYWYQQDPGMELHLIHYSYGVNSTEKGDLSSESTVSRIRTEHFPLTLESARPSHTSQYLCASSEALGGPYQETQYFGPGTRLLVL.

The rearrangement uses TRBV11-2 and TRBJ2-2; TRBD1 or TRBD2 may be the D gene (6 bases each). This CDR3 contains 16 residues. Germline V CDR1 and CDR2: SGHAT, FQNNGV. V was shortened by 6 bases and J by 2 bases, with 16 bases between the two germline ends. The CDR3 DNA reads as TGTGCCAGCAGACATTTCCGGGGGCGCAACACCGGGGAGCTGTTTTTT. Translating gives CASRHFRGRNTGELFF.

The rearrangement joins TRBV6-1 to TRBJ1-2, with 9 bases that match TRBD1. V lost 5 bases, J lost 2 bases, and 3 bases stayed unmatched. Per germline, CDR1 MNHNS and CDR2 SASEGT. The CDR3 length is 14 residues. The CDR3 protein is CASSIDRGNYGYTF. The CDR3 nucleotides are TGTGCCAGCAGTATAGACAGGGGGAACTATGGCTACACCTTC.

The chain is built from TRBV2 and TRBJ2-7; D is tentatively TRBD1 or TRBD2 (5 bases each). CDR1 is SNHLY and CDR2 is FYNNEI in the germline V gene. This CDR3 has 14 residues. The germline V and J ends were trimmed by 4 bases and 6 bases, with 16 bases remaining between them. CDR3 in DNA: TGTGCCAGCAGTGGGGACGGGCCTTTATCCGAGCAGTACTTC. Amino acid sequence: CASSGDGPLSEQYF.

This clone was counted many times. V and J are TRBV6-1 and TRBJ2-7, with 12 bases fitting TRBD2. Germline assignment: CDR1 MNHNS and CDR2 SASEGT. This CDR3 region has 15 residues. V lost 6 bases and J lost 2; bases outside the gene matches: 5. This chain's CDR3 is CASSRTSGGPYEQYF. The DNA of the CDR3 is TGTGCCAGCAGCCGTACTAGCGGGGGGCCCTACGAGCAGTACTTC.

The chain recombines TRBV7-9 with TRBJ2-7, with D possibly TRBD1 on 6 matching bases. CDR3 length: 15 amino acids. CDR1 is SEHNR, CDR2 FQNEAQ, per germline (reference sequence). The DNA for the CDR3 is TGTGCAGCGACAAAAAGTGAAGACAGGTATCACGAGCAGTACTTC. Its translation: CAATKSEDRYHEQYF.

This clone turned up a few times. DNA for the CDR3: TGTGCCAGCAGCTTAGGAAATGAGCGGGCCAATGAGCAGTTCTTC. This codes for CASSLGNERANEQFF. V is TRBV7-9 and J is TRBJ2-1, with a weak D call TRBD2 (6 bases). Germline V lookup: CDR1 SEHNR, CDR2 FQNEAQ (reference sequence). V lost 1 base and J lost 6, with 13 bases in between. CDR3 size: 15 residues.